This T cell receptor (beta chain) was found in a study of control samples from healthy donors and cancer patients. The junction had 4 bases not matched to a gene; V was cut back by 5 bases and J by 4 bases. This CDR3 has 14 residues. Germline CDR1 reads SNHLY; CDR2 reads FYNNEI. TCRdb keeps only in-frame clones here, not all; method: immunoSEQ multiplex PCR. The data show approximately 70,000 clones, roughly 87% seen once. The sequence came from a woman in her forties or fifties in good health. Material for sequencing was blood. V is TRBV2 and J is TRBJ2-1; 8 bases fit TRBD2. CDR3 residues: CASSSREAYNEQFF. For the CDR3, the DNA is TGTGCCAGCAGTTCGCGGGAGGCATACAATGAGCAGTTCTTC.